The T cell receptor (beta chain) described here comes from a study of T cell repertoires in cytomegalovirus infection. Study at large: Both a matching HLA type and CMV infection were indicated by public TCR beta signatures.

V was clipped by 2 bases and J by 0 bases, with 9 bases between them. The germline V gene encodes CDR1 MNHEY and CDR2 SVGAGI. There are 15 residues in the CDR3. Whole-study findings and limits: Carriers of CMV plus the relevant HLA were identified by cumulative public TCR beta family frequency. CMV-specific HLA-C-restricted TCR beta clonotypes dominated the ex vivo response.

As for this clonotype: Its antigen is unknown.

TCRdb called the reads again in MiXCR, with one record for every CDR3 protein. The sample has around 800,000 distinct CDR3 sequences, 32% seen once. This TCR derives from a human donor in good health (CMV status not recorded). Some clones in this sample may be carry-over from other donors' samples. This material consisted of cultured CD8+ T cells from PBMCs, taken from culture after CMV antigen stimulation. The chain is built from TRBV6-5 and TRBJ2-3; no definite D call. The CDR3 protein is CASSYATISTDTQYF. CDR3 coding DNA: TGTGCCAGCAGTTACGCCACGATCAGCACAGATACGCAGTATTTT.